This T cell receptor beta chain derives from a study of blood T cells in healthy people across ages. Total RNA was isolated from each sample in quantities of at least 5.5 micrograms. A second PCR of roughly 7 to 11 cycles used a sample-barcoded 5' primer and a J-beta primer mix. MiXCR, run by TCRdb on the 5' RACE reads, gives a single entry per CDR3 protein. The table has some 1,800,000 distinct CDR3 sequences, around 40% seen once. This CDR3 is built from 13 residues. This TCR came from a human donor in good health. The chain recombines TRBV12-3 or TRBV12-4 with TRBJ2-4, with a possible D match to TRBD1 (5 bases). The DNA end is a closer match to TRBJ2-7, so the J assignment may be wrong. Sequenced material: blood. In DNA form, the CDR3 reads TGTGCCAGCAGTTCGTCCGAAAGGGGCGAGCAGTACTTC. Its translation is CASSSSERGEQYF.